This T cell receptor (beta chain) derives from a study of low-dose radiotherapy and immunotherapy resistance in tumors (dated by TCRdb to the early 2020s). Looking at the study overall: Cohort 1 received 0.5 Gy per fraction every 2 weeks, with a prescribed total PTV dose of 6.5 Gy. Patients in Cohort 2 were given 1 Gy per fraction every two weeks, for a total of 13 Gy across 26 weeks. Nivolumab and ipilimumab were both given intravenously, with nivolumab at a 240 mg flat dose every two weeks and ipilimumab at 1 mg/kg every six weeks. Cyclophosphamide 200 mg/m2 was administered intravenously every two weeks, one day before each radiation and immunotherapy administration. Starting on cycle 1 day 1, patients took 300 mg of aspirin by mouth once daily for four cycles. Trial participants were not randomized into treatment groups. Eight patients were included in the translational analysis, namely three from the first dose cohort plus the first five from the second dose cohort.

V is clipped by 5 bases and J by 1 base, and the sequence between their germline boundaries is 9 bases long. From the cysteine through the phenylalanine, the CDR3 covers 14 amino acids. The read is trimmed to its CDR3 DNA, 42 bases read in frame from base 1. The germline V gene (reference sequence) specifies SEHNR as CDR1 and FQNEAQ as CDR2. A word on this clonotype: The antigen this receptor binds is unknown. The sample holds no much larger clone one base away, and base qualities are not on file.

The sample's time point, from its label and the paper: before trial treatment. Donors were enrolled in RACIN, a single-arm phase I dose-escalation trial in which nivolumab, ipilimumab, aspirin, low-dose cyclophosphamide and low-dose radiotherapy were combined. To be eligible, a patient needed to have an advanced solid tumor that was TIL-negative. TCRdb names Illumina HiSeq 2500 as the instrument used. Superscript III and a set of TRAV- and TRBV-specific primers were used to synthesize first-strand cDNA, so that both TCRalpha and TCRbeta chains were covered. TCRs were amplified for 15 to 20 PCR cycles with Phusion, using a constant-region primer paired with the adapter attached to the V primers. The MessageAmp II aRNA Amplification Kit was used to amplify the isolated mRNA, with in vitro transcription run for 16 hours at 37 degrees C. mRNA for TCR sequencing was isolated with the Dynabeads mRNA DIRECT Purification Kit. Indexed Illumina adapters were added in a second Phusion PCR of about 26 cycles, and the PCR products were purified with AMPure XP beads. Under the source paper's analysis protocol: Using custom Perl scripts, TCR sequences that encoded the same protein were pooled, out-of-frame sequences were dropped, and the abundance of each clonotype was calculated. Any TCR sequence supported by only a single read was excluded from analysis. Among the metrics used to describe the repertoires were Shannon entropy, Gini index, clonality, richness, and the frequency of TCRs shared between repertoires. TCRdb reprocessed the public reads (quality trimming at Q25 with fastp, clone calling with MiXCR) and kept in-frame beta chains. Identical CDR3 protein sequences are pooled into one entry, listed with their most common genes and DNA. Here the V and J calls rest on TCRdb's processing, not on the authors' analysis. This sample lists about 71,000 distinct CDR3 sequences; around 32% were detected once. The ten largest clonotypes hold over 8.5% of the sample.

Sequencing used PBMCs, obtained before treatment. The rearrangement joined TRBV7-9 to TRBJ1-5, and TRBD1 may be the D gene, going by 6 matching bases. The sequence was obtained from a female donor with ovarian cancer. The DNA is TGTGCCAGCAGCACAGGGACAAGCAATCAGCCCCAGCATTTT. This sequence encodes CASSTGTSNQPQHF.